A selection of T cell receptor beta chains follows, all from one sample in a study of a mutant IDH1 vaccine in newly diagnosed glioma. These receptors' targets are unknown. The repertoire was sequenced with immunoSEQ multiplex PCR; TCRdb's copy has only in-frame clones and lacks some. Here the sample spans roughly 130,000 clones, around 80% being singletons. The sequencing here drew on PBMCs, taken from a glioma patient whose treatment included an IDH1 peptide vaccine. Receptors originate from a middle-aged man with glioma. Both conserved end residues are part of each CDR3. D genes are given only for firm matches. Size values are once, few and many counts, or a class for expanded clones, and some rows have none.

v_call: TRBV7-8
clone_size: -
d_call: -
j_call: TRBJ1-1
cdr3_nt: TGTGCCAGCAGCTTCGGGTGGACTGAAGCTTTCTTT
cdr3_aa: CASSFGWTEAFF

v_call: TRBV6-6
clone_size: -
d_call: -
j_call: TRBJ1-1
cdr3_nt: TGTGCCAGCAGTTACTCCTTTAGCCCTGAAGCTTTCTTT
cdr3_aa: CASSYSFSPEAFF

v_call: TRBV9
clone_size: -
d_call: -
j_call: TRBJ2-7
cdr3_nt: TGTGCCAGCAGCGTAGGCGGGGTAACATACGAGCAGTACTTC
cdr3_aa: CASSVGGVTYEQYF

v_call: TRBV10-3
clone_size: -
d_call: -
j_call: TRBJ2-6
cdr3_nt: TGTGCCATCGGGGACCCGGGTCGGGCCAACGTCCTGACTTTC
cdr3_aa: CAIGDPGRANVLTF

v_call: TRBV7-9
clone_size: few
d_call: TRBD1
j_call: TRBJ1-1
cdr3_nt: TGTGCCAGCAGCTTCCTCGGGACAGCGAACACTGAAGCTTTCTTT
cdr3_aa: CASSFLGTANTEAFF

v_call: TRBV15
clone_size: -
d_call: TRBD1
j_call: TRBJ2-7
cdr3_nt: TGTGCCACCAGCAGGCCCGGGACAGCCCACGAGCAGTACTTC
cdr3_aa: CATSRPGTAHEQYF

v_call: TRBV6-5
clone_size: -
d_call: TRBD1
j_call: TRBJ1-6
cdr3_nt: TGTGCCAGCAGTTACTCAGGGACAGGGGGATCACCCCTCCACTTT
cdr3_aa: CASSYSGTGGSPLHF

v_call: TRBV19
clone_size: -
d_call: TRBD1
j_call: TRBJ1-5
cdr3_nt: TGTGCCAGTAACTTAGGGGGCGGCGCGGGCAATCAGCCCCAGCATTTT
cdr3_aa: CASNLGGGAGNQPQHF

v_call: TRBV28
clone_size: few
d_call: -
j_call: TRBJ1-1
cdr3_nt: TGTGCCAGCAGCACGGACATGATGGACACTGAAGCTTTCTTT
cdr3_aa: CASSTDMMDTEAFF

v_call: TRBV4-2
clone_size: -
d_call: -
j_call: TRBJ2-3
cdr3_nt: TGTGCCAGCACTCGCGGGACGAGCACAGATACGCAGTATTTT
cdr3_aa: CASTRGTSTDTQYF

v_call: TRBV11-2
clone_size: -
d_call: -
j_call: TRBJ1-1
cdr3_nt: TGTGCCAGCAGCTTAGACAGGAACACTGAAGCTTTCTTT
cdr3_aa: CASSLDRNTEAFF

v_call: TRBV11-2
clone_size: -
d_call: TRBD2
j_call: TRBJ2-3
cdr3_nt: TGTGCCAGCAGCTTAGGCGGGAGCTACACAGATACGCAGTATTTT
cdr3_aa: CASSLGGSYTDTQYF

v_call: TRBV9
clone_size: -
d_call: -
j_call: TRBJ1-1
cdr3_nt: TGTGCCAGCAGCCCCCCGCGCACTGAAGCTTTCTTT
cdr3_aa: CASSPPRTEAFF

v_call: TRBV5-4
clone_size: -
d_call: -
j_call: TRBJ2-2
cdr3_nt: TGTGCCAGCAGCTCTGACAGGTCCGGGGGCACCGGGGAGCTGTTTTTT
cdr3_aa: CASSSDRSGGTGELFF

v_call: TRBV25-1
clone_size: -
d_call: TRBD2
j_call: TRBJ2-3
cdr3_nt: TGTGCCAGCAGGGGTGGACTAGCGGGAGTTGGGACGCAGTATTTT
cdr3_aa: CASRGGLAGVGTQYF

v_call: TRBV27
clone_size: -
d_call: TRBD1
j_call: TRBJ1-5
cdr3_nt: TGTGCCAGCAGTTTAGGACAGGGAGGTCAGCCCCAGCATTTT
cdr3_aa: CASSLGQGGQPQHF

v_call: TRBV6-6
clone_size: once
d_call: -
j_call: TRBJ1-4
cdr3_nt: TGTGCCACTAGGGGGGACACGACAATGAAAAGGCTGTTTTTT
cdr3_aa: CATRGDTTMKRLFF

v_call: TRBV7-2
clone_size: -
d_call: -
j_call: TRBJ1-1
cdr3_nt: TGTGCCAGCAGCTCCACCTCAGGGGCCGGATGGAACACTGAAGCTTTCTTT
cdr3_aa: CASSSTSGAGWNTEAFF

v_call: TRBV25-1
clone_size: -
d_call: -
j_call: TRBJ2-7
cdr3_nt: TGTGCCAGCAGTGCCCGGACCGGGAGTTACAGCGAGCAGTACTTC
cdr3_aa: CASSARTGSYSEQYF

v_call: TRBV5-1
clone_size: -
d_call: TRBD1
j_call: TRBJ1-2
cdr3_nt: TGCGCCAGCAGCTTGGCCGCGGGGGACAGAGCGAAGGGCTACACCTTC
cdr3_aa: CASSLAAGDRAKGYTF

v_call: TRBV7-2
clone_size: -
d_call: -
j_call: TRBJ1-5
cdr3_nt: TGTGCCAGCAGCTTAGCGGGGGGCTGGAGCAATCAGCCCCAGCATTTT
cdr3_aa: CASSLAGGWSNQPQHF

v_call: TRBV15
clone_size: -
d_call: -
j_call: TRBJ1-4
cdr3_nt: TGTGCCACCAGCGACAAGGTCGCAACTAATGAAAAACTGTTTTTT
cdr3_aa: CATSDKVATNEKLFF

v_call: TRBV7-2
clone_size: -
d_call: -
j_call: TRBJ1-4
cdr3_nt: TGTGCCAGCAGCACCGATAGGCTTGCCGCGGTGGAAAAACTGTTTTTT
cdr3_aa: CASSTDRLAAVEKLFF

v_call: TRBV19
clone_size: -
d_call: TRBD2
j_call: TRBJ2-1
cdr3_nt: TGTGCCAGTGCGACTAGCGGGAGGCATAATGAGCAGTTCTTC
cdr3_aa: CASATSGRHNEQFF

v_call: TRBV10-3
clone_size: -
d_call: -
j_call: TRBJ1-3
cdr3_nt: TGTGCCATCAGTGAAAAAGTTGCGGAGAGCTCTGGAAACACCATATATTTT
cdr3_aa: CAISEKVAESSGNTIYF

v_call: TRBV6-6
clone_size: -
d_call: TRBD1
j_call: TRBJ1-2
cdr3_nt: TGTGCCAGCAAAGGACAGGGGCTATATAACTATGGCTACACCTTC
cdr3_aa: CASKGQGLYNYGYTF

v_call: TRBV11-1
clone_size: few
d_call: TRBD2
j_call: TRBJ2-5
cdr3_nt: TGTGCCAGCAGCTTATCCCTAGCGGGAGGGACGTACTTC
cdr3_aa: CASSLSLAGGTYF

v_call: TRBV19
clone_size: -
d_call: -
j_call: TRBJ2-7
cdr3_nt: TGTGCCAGTAGTGGACAGTTCGACGAGCAGTACTTC
cdr3_aa: CASSGQFDEQYF

v_call: TRBV7-2
clone_size: -
d_call: TRBD1
j_call: TRBJ2-3
cdr3_nt: TGTGCCAGCAGCTCGCGGGGGACAGGGAGAACAGATACGCAGTATTTT
cdr3_aa: CASSSRGTGRTDTQYF

v_call: TRBV30
clone_size: -
d_call: TRBD1
j_call: TRBJ2-1
cdr3_nt: TGTGCCTGGAGTGGGACAGGGGCCTACAATGAGCAGTTCTTC
cdr3_aa: CAWSGTGAYNEQFF

v_call: TRBV9
clone_size: -
d_call: -
j_call: TRBJ1-3
cdr3_nt: TGTGCCAGCAGCGTAGAGGAAGGAAACACCATATATTTT
cdr3_aa: CASSVEEGNTIYF

v_call: TRBV7-8
clone_size: once
d_call: -
j_call: TRBJ2-5
cdr3_nt: TGTGCCAGCAGCCGTAAGCAAGCACAAGAGACCCAGTACTTC
cdr3_aa: CASSRKQAQETQYF

v_call: TRBV5-1
clone_size: few
d_call: -
j_call: TRBJ2-3
cdr3_nt: TGCGCCAGCAGCTTGAGGGGTGTGAGCACAGATACGCAGTATTTT
cdr3_aa: CASSLRGVSTDTQYF

v_call: TRBV29-1
clone_size: -
d_call: -
j_call: TRBJ2-7
cdr3_nt: TGCAGCGTTGATGACCAGGGGTACGAGCAGTACTTC
cdr3_aa: CSVDDQGYEQYF

v_call: TRBV6-5
clone_size: -
d_call: TRBD2
j_call: TRBJ2-2
cdr3_nt: TGTGCCAGCAGTTCTTTAGCGGGGGGTATCGGGGAGCTGTTTTTT
cdr3_aa: CASSSLAGGIGELFF

v_call: TRBV4-1
clone_size: -
d_call: TRBD1
j_call: TRBJ2-4
cdr3_nt: TGCGCCAGCAGCCAAGGTTGGGACAGGGAAGACATTCAGTACTTC
cdr3_aa: CASSQGWDREDIQYF

v_call: TRBV6-6
clone_size: -
d_call: TRBD2
j_call: TRBJ2-5
cdr3_nt: TGTGCCAGCAGTTACCGACTAGCGGGGGGGCTACAGACCCAGTACTTC
cdr3_aa: CASSYRLAGGLQTQYF